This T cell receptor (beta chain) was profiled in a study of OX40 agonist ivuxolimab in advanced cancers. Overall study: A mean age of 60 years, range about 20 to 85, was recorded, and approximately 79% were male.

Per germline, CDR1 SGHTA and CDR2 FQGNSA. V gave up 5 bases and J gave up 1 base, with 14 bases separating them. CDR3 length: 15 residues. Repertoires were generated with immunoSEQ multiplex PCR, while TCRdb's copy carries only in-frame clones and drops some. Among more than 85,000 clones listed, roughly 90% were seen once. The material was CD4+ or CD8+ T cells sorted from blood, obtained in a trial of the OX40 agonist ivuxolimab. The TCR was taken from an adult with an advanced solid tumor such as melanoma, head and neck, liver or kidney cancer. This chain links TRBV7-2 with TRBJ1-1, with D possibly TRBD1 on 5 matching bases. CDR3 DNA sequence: TGTGCCAGCAGCACGGCCGGGACGGCGAACACTGAAGCTTTCTTT. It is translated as CASSTAGTANTEAFF. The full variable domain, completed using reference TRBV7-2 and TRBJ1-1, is GAGVSQSPSNKVTEKGKDVELRCDPISGHTALYWYRQSLGQGLEFLIYFQGNSAPDKSGLPSDRFSAERTGGSVSTLTIQRTQQEDSAVYLCASSTAGTANTEAFFGQGTRLTVV.